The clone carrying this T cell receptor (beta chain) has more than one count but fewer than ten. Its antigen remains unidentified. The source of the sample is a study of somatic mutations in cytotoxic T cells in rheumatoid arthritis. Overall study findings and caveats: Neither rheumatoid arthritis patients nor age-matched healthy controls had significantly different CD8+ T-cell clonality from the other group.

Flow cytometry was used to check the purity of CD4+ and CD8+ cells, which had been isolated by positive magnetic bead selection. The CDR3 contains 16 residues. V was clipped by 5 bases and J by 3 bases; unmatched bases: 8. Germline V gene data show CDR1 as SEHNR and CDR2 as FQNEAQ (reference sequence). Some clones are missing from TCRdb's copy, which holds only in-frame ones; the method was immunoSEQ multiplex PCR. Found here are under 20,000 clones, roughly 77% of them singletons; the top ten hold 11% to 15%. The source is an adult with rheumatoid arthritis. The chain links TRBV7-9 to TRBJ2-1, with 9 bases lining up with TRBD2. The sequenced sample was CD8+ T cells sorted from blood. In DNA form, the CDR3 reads TGTGCCAGCAGCGCCACTTTAGCGGGGGACTACAATGAGCAGTTCTTC. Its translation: CASSATLAGDYNEQFF.